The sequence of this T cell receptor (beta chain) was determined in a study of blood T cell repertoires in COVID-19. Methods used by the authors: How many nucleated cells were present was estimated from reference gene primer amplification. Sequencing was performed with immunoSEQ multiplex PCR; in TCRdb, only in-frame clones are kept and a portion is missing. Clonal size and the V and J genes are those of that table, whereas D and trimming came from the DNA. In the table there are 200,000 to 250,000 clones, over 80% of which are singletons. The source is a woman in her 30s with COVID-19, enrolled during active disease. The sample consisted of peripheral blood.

The CDR3 loop is CASSPSGNIQETQYF. CDR3 in DNA: TGTGCCAGCAGTCCCAGCGGGAACATCCAAGAGACCCAGTACTTC. The chain combines TRBV3-1 (or the pseudogene TRBV3-2) with TRBJ2-5; 7 bases match TRBD2. The junction had 8 bases not matched to a gene; V was cut back by 6 bases and J by 1 base. Germline values: CDR1 LGHDT, CDR2 YNNKEL (reference sequence). The CDR3 is 15 residues long.